The 25 T cell receptor beta chains presented below share a single source sample, sequenced in a study of blood T cell repertoires in COVID-19. The protocol was immunoSEQ multiplex PCR, while the TCRdb copy is restricted to in-frame clones and leaves out a portion. The sample contains 240,000 or so clones, approximately 85% of which appear only once. The sample was peripheral blood. These receptors were taken from a young woman with acute or convalescent COVID-19.

This clone was recorded once. This chain connects TRBV27 to TRBJ2-2; 8 nucleotides match TRBD1. The CDR3 spans 14 residues. Germline loops: CDR1 MNHEY, CDR2 SMNVEV (reference sequence). V lost 3 bases, J lost 4 bases, and 1 base stayed unmatched. CDR3: CASSFQGATGELFF. The CDR3 DNA reads TGTGCCAGCAGTTTTCAGGGGGCCACCGGGGAGCTGTTTTTT.

The genes are TRBV29-1 and TRBJ2-2; maybe TRBD2 (6 bases). Germline V CDR1 and CDR2: SQVTM, ANQGSEA. The CDR3 has 14 amino acids. V dropped 4 bases and J dropped 4 bases, with 13 bases sitting between them. The CDR3 region has the DNA TGCAGCGTTGTTAGTAGCGGTATCACCGGGGAGCTGTTTTTT. Translation gives CSVVSSGITGELFF.

This chain connects TRBV5-1 to TRBJ1-2, with D hard to call. Trimming cost V 0 bases and J 8 bases, with 20 bases left between them. In germline, CDR1 is SGHRS, CDR2 YFSETQ. CDR3 length equals 16 residues. The CDR3 sequence is CASSLGALGPERGYTF. DNA of the CDR3: TGCGCCAGCAGCTTGGGGGCGCTCGGCCCGGAACGGGGCTACACCTTC.

This chain uses TRBV7-2 with TRBJ2-1, with TRBD2 as a possible D gene (6 bases). V lost 4 bases to trimming and J lost 6 bases, with 13 bases between them. Germline assignment: CDR1 SGHTA and CDR2 FQGNSA. This CDR3 region has 14 residues. Written as DNA, the CDR3 is TGTGCCAGCAGCTCGCGGACTACCCGCAATGAGCAGTTCTTC. It specifies CASSSRTTRNEQFF.

The chain has TRBV4-2 and TRBJ1-2, with D perhaps TRBD1 (5 bases). Germline CDR1 reads LGHNA; CDR2 reads YNFKEQ. V gave up 0 bases and J gave up 5 bases, with 13 bases separating them. CDR3 size: 15 residues. The CDR3 protein is CASSQDWTGGYGYTF. DNA for the CDR3: TGTGCCAGCAGCCAAGATTGGACCGGGGGATATGGCTACACCTTC.

V usage is TRBV4-3 and J usage is TRBJ2-7; D gene uncertain. Deletions cut 2 bases from V and 0 bases from J, with 8 bases between. Germline CDR1 LGHNA, CDR2 YSLEER. The CDR3 sequence is 14 residues long. CDR3 amino acids: CASSQFVSSYEQYF. DNA for the CDR3: TGCGCCAGCAGCCAATTTGTCAGCTCCTACGAGCAGTACTTC.

The V call is TRBV6-2 or TRBV6-3, the J call TRBJ2-7; weak D call: TRBD1 (6 bases). The CDR3 is 16 residues long. Trimming stripped 6 bases from V and 2 bases from J, with 20 bases between. CDR1 and CDR2 from the germline V gene are MNHEY and SVGEGT. As DNA, the CDR3 is TGTGCCAGCAGCCGCACCACACAGGGCATCCCCTACGAGCAGTACTTC. Its protein product is CASSRTTQGIPYEQYF.

CDR3: CASRDSSYEQYF. The CDR3 DNA reads as TGTGCCAGCAGGGACAGTTCCTACGAGCAGTACTTC. The chain employs TRBV3-1 (or the pseudogene TRBV3-2) and TRBJ2-7, with D possibly being TRBD1 (6 bases). Germline CDR1 is LGHDT and CDR2 is YNNKEL (reference sequence). V was pared by 6 bases and J by 1 base, with 7 bases between. The CDR3 has 12 residues.

The gene calls are TRBV4-3 and TRBJ1-1, with a weak D call TRBD1 (5 bases). The CDR3 spans 14 residues. Trimming stripped 0 bases from V and 5 bases from J, with 10 bases between. The V gene's germline CDR1 is LGHNA and CDR2 YSLEER. CDR3 region: CASSQDQGRTEAFF. CDR3 DNA: TGCGCCAGCAGCCAAGACCAGGGAAGGACTGAAGCTTTCTTT.

This rearrangement joins TRBV7-9 to TRBJ2-1; 8 nucleotides line up with TRBD2. Germline V CDR1 and CDR2: SEHNR, FQNEAQ (reference sequence). This CDR3 has 13 amino acids. V lost 6 bases, J lost 9 bases, and 7 bases stayed unmatched. CDR3 protein: CASRIPLAGEQFF. The CDR3 nucleotides read TGTGCCAGCAGGATTCCTCTAGCGGGTGAGCAGTTCTTC.

The chain is built from TRBV5-1 and TRBJ2-3, with TRBD2 matching over 8 bases. Looked up from germline, CDR1 is SGHRS and CDR2 is YFSETQ. V lost 2 bases and J lost 1; bases outside the gene matches: 3. The length of the CDR3 is 15 residues. The CDR3 nucleotides read TGCGCCAGCAGCTTCGGGACTAGAGGCACAGATACGCAGTATTTT. It encodes CASSFGTRGTDTQYF. Filled out from reference TRBV5-1 and TRBJ2-3, the complete variable domain reads KAGVTQTPRYLIKTRGQQVTLSCSPISGHRSVSWYQQTPGQGLQFLFEYFSETQRNKGNFPGRFSGRQFSNSRSEMNVSTLELGDSALYLCASSFGTRGTDTQYFGPGTRLTVL.

This chain uses TRBV6-5 with TRBJ1-5, with 9 positions matching TRBD1. The germline V gene encodes CDR1 MNHEY and CDR2 SVGAGI. J was trimmed by 4 bases and V by 8 bases; bases with no gene match: 3. This CDR3 is built from 13 residues. The CDR3 nucleotides are TGTGCCAGCCGGACAGGGGTTAATCAGCCCCAGCATTTT. It specifies CASRTGVNQPQHF.

The rearrangement uses TRBV5-1 and TRBJ1-1, with a tentative D call TRBD1 (5 bases). The CDR3 is 15 residues long. Germline V gene lookup returns CDR1 SGHRS and CDR2 YFSETQ. The ends were cut back, 3 bases at V and 0 bases at J, with 12 bases in the middle. CDR3 region: CASSSTATMNTEAFF. The CDR3 bases are TGCGCCAGCAGCTCGACAGCTACGATGAACACTGAAGCTTTCTTT.

To note about this clone: Compared with germline, one end of the junction differs, possibly owing to a read error. This CDR3 is also generated by other DNA sequences in the sample. The chain couples TRBV13 to TRBJ1-1; maybe TRBD1 (6 bases). CDR1 is PRHDT, CDR2 FYEKMQ, per germline (reference sequence). The CDR3 covers 14 residues. The CDR3 is CASSLQGLYTEAFF. CDR3 in DNA: TGTGCCAGCAGCCTCCAGGGGCTCTACACTGAAGCCTTCTTT.

The chain combines TRBV10-3 with TRBJ1-6; D might be TRBD1 (6 bases). Trimming removed 7 bases at V and 7 bases at J, with 14 bases between. The CDR3 is made up of 14 amino acids. Germline V lookup: CDR1 ENHRY, CDR2 SYGVKD. CDR3 in DNA: TGTGCCATCAAAGGGGACAACGGGAATTCACCCCTCCACTTT. Translating it yields CAIKGDNGNSPLHF.

CDR3 sequence: CATRGGWEQYF. CDR3 nucleotides: TGTGCCACCCGGGGGGGATGGGAGCAGTATTTT. The chain is built from TRBV6-5 and TRBJ2-3; 8 bases are shared with TRBD2. J lost 11 bases, V lost 10 bases, and 8 bases had no gene match. The CDR3 has 11 residues. In germline, CDR1 is MNHEY, CDR2 SVGAGI.

The J gene is TRBJ1-4, the V gene TRBV5-1; no clear D gene. Germline CDR1 and CDR2: SGHRS and YFSETQ. V lost 2 bases, J lost 3 bases, and 8 bases lay in between. CDR3 size: 14 residues. As DNA, the CDR3 is TGCGCCAGCAGCTTTGACTCGGCTAATGAAAAACTGTTTTTT. Translated, it gives CASSFDSANEKLFF.

This clone was seen more than once but under ten times. CDR3 region: CASTQTSRGVGDTQYF. The CDR3 bases are TGTGCCAGCACCCAAACCTCCAGGGGAGTCGGAGATACGCAGTATTTT. The rearrangement joins TRBV5-4 to TRBJ2-3, with D perhaps matching TRBD1 (6 bases). The CDR3 loop spans 16 amino acids. Trimming took off 6 bases at V and 5 bases at J, with 22 bases between the two ends. Germline lookup yields CDR1 SGHNT and CDR2 YYREEE (reference sequence). Variable domain in full (rest from reference TRBV5-4 and TRBJ2-3): ETGVTQSPTHLIKTRGQQVTLRCSSQSGHNTVSWYQQALGQGPQFIFQYYREEENGRGNFPPRFSGLQFPNYSSELNVNALELDDSALYLCASTQTSRGVGDTQYFGPGTRLTVL.

The CDR3 nucleotides read TGTGCCAGCAGCTCGCCAACAGGGGGAACATACAATGAGCAGTTCTTC. This gives the protein CASSSPTGGTYNEQFF. V and J are TRBV7-2 and TRBJ2-1; 8 bases agree with TRBD1. CDR1 and CDR2 from the germline V gene are SGHTA and FQGNSA. The trim removed 4 bases at V and 4 bases at J, leaving 9 bases unmatched. This CDR3 has 16 amino acids.

This clone was recorded once. The chain joins TRBV19 to TRBJ1-2; 9 bases match TRBD1. V lost 2 bases to trimming and J lost 7 bases; unmatched junction nucleotides: 5. Germline CDR1 reads LNHDA; CDR2 reads SQIVND (reference sequence). This CDR3 is 14 amino acids long. The CDR3 sequence is CASSINRQGGGYTF. The CDR3, as DNA: TGTGCCAGTAGTATAAATCGACAGGGGGGTGGCTACACCTTC.

The V and J genes are TRBV9 and TRBJ1-2; maybe TRBD1 (6 bases). Germline V lookup: CDR1 SGDLS, CDR2 YYNGEE. The CDR3 totals 13 residues. Trimming took 1 base from V and 2 from J, leaving 6 bases between them. The CDR3 here is CASSVQGNYGYTF. The CDR3 DNA sequence: TGTGCCAGCAGCGTACAGGGGAACTATGGCTACACCTTC.

The chain links TRBV5-6 to TRBJ2-1; 8 nucleotides agree with TRBD2. Germline lookup yields CDR1 SGHDT and CDR2 YYEEEE. The CDR3 has 14 amino acids. Trimming at V came to 0 bases and at J to 7 bases, leaving 3 bases not matched to a gene. CDR3 DNA sequence: TGTGCCAGCAGCTTGGTTGCGGGAGGAAATGAGCAGTTCTTC. Its protein is CASSLVAGGNEQFF. Combining the CDR3 with reference TRBV5-6 and TRBJ2-1 gives the whole variable domain DAGVTQSPTHLIKTRGQQVTLRCSPKSGHDTVSWYQQALGQGPQFIFQYYEEEERQRGNFPDRFSGHQFPNYSSELNVNALLLGDSALYLCASSLVAGGNEQFFGPGTRLTVL.

V gene TRBV7-8 combines with J gene TRBJ2-7; D is undetermined. CDR3 size: 12 residues. Trimming removed 5 bases from V and 9 bases from J, with 14 bases in between. CDR1 is SGHVS, CDR2 FQNEAQ, per germline. The CDR3 DNA reads as TGTGCCAGCAGCCCAGACTTTTACTTGCAGTACTTC. It translates to CASSPDFYLQYF.

V usage is TRBV7-7 and J usage is TRBJ2-1; 7 bases map to TRBD2. CDR1 SSHAT and CDR2 FNYEAQ come from the germline V gene (reference sequence). V trimming: 1 base; J trimming: 4 bases; junction bases outside the gene matches: 4. This CDR3 is 15 amino acids long. The CDR3 region has the DNA TGTGCCAGCAGCTTAGACGGGAGGTTGTACAATGAGCAGTTCTTC. Its protein is CASSLDGRLYNEQFF.

This clone was picked up one time. The chain recombines TRBV7-2 with TRBJ1-3; D remains ambiguous. Germline V gene sequence: CDR1 SGHTA, CDR2 FQGNSA. The CDR3 runs to 14 residues. Trimming took 2 bases from V and 2 from J, leaving 7 bases between them. The CDR3 sequence is CASSLIGAGNTIYF. The DNA of the CDR3 is TGTGCCAGCAGCTTAATCGGGGCTGGAAACACCATATATTTT. Together with reference TRBV7-2 and TRBJ1-3, the CDR3 gives the full variable domain: GAGVSQSPSNKVTEKGKDVELRCDPISGHTALYWYRQSLGQGLEFLIYFQGNSAPDKSGLPSDRFSAERTGGSVSTLTIQRTQQEDSAVYLCASSLIGAGNTIYFGEGSWLTVV.